The 10 T cell receptor beta chains listed next were all sequenced from one sample in a study of CD8+ T cells in alopecia areata. Treatment reported: oral pan-JAK inhibitor, 5-10 mg twice daily. The authors extracted RNA and reverse transcribed it into cDNA as the sequencing template. Assay used: immunoSEQ multiplex PCR; TCRdb lists only in-frame clones, some missing. This sample has 190,000 or so clones, with 45% to 65% found just once. This material consisted of CD4+ T cells sorted from blood, taken at week 4, from a patient treated with tofacitinib. The receptors derive from a human donor with alopecia areata.

The rearrangement joins TRBV15 to TRBJ1-1, with D uncertain. From germline, CDR1 is LNHNV and CDR2 YYDKDF (reference sequence). Trimming removed 6 bases from V and 10 bases from J, with 9 bases in between. This CDR3 spans 10 amino acids. CDR3 region: CATRGSIAFF. The CDR3 nucleotides are TGTGCCACCAGGGGGTCGATAGCTTTCTTT.

The J gene is TRBJ1-3, the V gene TRBV30, with no clear D. The CDR3 is 16 residues long. Trimming left V 2 bases short and J 1 base short, with 15 bases between. Germline lookup yields CDR1 GTSNPN and CDR2 SVGIG (reference sequence). The CDR3 reads CAWSRPVGASGNTIYF. For the CDR3, the DNA is TGTGCCTGGAGTAGGCCTGTGGGTGCGTCTGGAAACACCATATATTTT.

The chain recombines TRBV10-3 with TRBJ2-3; TRBD1 might be the D (6 bases). This CDR3 is built from 13 residues. The germline V and J ends were trimmed by 9 bases and 1 base, with 11 bases remaining between them. The germline V gene encodes CDR1 ENHRY and CDR2 SYGVKD. The chain's CDR3 is CAIRTAGTDTQYF. DNA for the CDR3: TGTGCCATTCGGACAGCGGGCACAGATACGCAGTATTTT.

In its sample, this clone was seen a few times. DNA for the CDR3: TGTGCCAGCAGCTTAGTGACTAGCGGAAACACCGGGGAGCTGTTTTTT. It yields the protein CASSLVTSGNTGELFF. V is TRBV7-6 and J is TRBJ2-2, with TRBD2 matching over 9 bases. The CDR3 has 16 amino acids. Germline loops: CDR1 SGHVS, CDR2 FNYEAQ. The V segment lost 1 base and the J segment 2 bases; nucleotides outside the gene matches: 2.

This clone appeared a few times. The V call is TRBV5-1, the J call TRBJ1-2; D remains unclear. V lost 4 bases and J lost 8, with 9 bases in between. The length of the CDR3 is 11 residues. Looked up from germline, CDR1 is SGHRS and CDR2 is YFSETQ. The CDR3 sequence is CASSRDTGYTF. The CDR3 region has the DNA TGCGCCAGCAGCCGAGACACGGGCTACACCTTC.

The gene calls are TRBV15 and TRBJ1-5; maybe TRBD1 (5 bases). This CDR3 region has 17 residues. The germline V gene encodes CDR1 LNHNV and CDR2 YYDKDF (reference sequence). Trimming left V 0 bases short and J 6 bases short, with 18 bases between. The CDR3 DNA reads as TGTGCCACCAGCAGAGATACTCGCAGGGCGGGTCGTCAGCCCCAGCATTTT. Translated, it gives CATSRDTRRAGRQPQHF.

There are a few counts of this clone. V usage is TRBV25-1 and J usage is TRBJ2-7, with TRBD1 identical over 7 bases. This CDR3 region has 13 residues. The germline gives CDR1 MGHDK, CDR2 SYGVNS. The ends lost 10 bases at V and 3 bases at J; junction bases unmatched: 9. The CDR3 nucleotides are TGTGCCACCACCCGGGACAGTGACTACGAGCAGTACTTC. Translation gives CATTRDSDYEQYF.

This clone was seen only a few times. The chain carries TRBV14 and TRBJ1-4; possible D gene TRBD1, 6 bases. V gave up 4 bases and J gave up 7 bases, with 13 bases separating them. There are 14 residues in the CDR3. CDR1 is SGHDN and CDR2 is FVKESK in the germline V gene. The CDR3, as DNA: TGTGCCAGCAGCCCCCGCCAGGGGCGTGAAAAACTGTTTTTT. Its translation is CASSPRQGREKLFF. Full variable domain (remainder filled in from reference TRBV14 and TRBJ1-4): EAGVTQFPSHSVIEKGQTVTLRCDPISGHDNLYWYRRVMGKEIKFLLHFVKESKQDESGMPNNRFLAERTGGTYSTLKVQPAELEDSGVYFCASSPRQGREKLFFGSGTQLSVL.

In its sample, this clone was seen a few times. Other DNA sequences of this sample code for an identical CDR3. The rearrangement links TRBV29-1 to TRBJ2-5; TRBD1 might be the D (6 bases). Germline V CDR1 and CDR2: SQVTM, ANQGSEA. Trimming left V 4 bases short and J 2 bases short, with 8 bases between. The CDR3 contains 12 residues. The CDR3 is CSVARGQETQYF. In nucleotides, the CDR3 is TGCAGCGTTGCCAGGGGACAAGAGACCCAGTACTTC.

This chain uses TRBV2 with TRBJ1-1, with D unresolved. Trimming left V 6 bases short and J 0 bases short, with 5 bases between. This CDR3 region has 12 residues. Germline CDR1 SNHLY, CDR2 FYNNEI. The CDR3 sequence is CASRRMNTEAFF. CDR3 coding DNA: TGTGCCAGCAGACGGATGAACACTGAAGCTTTCTTT.